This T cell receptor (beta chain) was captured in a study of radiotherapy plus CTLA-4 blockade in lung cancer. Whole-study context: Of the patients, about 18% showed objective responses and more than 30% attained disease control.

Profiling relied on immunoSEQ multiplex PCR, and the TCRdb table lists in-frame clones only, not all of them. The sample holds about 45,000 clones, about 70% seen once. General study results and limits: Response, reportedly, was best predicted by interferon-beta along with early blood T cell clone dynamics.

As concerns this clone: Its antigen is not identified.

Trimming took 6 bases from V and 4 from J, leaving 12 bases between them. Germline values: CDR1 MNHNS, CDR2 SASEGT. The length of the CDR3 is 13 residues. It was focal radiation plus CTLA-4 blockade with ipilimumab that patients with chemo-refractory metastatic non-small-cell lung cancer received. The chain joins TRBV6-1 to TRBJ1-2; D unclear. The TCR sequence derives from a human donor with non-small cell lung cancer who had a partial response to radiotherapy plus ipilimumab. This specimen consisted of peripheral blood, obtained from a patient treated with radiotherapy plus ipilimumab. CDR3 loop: CASRGPPLYGYTF. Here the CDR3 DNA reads TGTGCCAGCAGGGGCCCCCCACTCTATGGCTACACCTTC.